The present T cell receptor beta chain was sequenced within a study of blood T cell repertoires in COVID-19. Study context: The cDNA or gDNA used as material had been derived from T cells, B-cell-depleted T cells, or PBMCs.

Authors' analysis steps: From reference gene primer amplification, estimates of nucleated cell counts were derived. Libraries were prepared by immunoSEQ multiplex PCR; TCRdb keeps only in-frame clonotypes and omits some of them. V and J calls and clone size come straight from that table; D and trimming were deduced from the DNA. The table records more than 45,000 clones, more than 65% of them present only once. The CDR3 has 14 residues. Germline-derived CDR1 and CDR2 are SGHRS and YFSETQ. The V end lost 3 bases, the J end lost 1 base, and 10 bases lay between the germline ends. Patients at the Seattle site were enrolled during active infection and followed longitudinally.

The sample taken for sequencing was peripheral blood. V usage is TRBV5-1 and J usage is TRBJ1-2; possibly TRBD1 for D (6 bases). The source of this sequence is an elderly man with COVID-19, enrolled during active disease. The CDR3 region has the DNA TGCGCCAGCAGCTCCGGACAGTTTAACTATGGCTACACCTTC. This translates into CASSSGQFNYGYTF.